The 29 T cell receptor beta chains given below trace back to one sample, sequenced in a study of blood T cell repertoires in COVID-19. Repertoires were generated with immunoSEQ multiplex PCR, while TCRdb's copy carries only in-frame clones and drops some. The table includes 55,000 to 65,000 clones, around 79% detected once. Sequenced: peripheral blood. The receptors here all came from a man aged 60 to 69 with acute or convalescent COVID-19.

The V gene is TRBV19, the J gene TRBJ1-5; unclear D gene. V lost 5 bases, J lost 7 bases, and 27 bases lay in between. The germline V gene has CDR1 LNHDA and CDR2 SQIVND (reference sequence). The CDR3 loop spans 18 amino acids. This chain's CDR3 is CASSPLRLSGLTGQPQHF. In DNA form, the CDR3 reads TGTGCCAGTAGTCCGTTAAGGCTAAGTGGACTTACCGGCCAGCCCCAGCATTTT.

V and J are TRBV11-3 and TRBJ2-2; the D gene is possibly TRBD1 (5 bases). The V end lost 5 bases, the J end lost 2 bases, and 9 bases lay between the germline ends. CDR3 size: 14 residues. Per germline, CDR1 SGHNT and CDR2 YENEEA. The CDR3 coding sequence is TGTGCCAGCAGCCCCAGGGAAAACACCGGGGAGCTGTTTTTT. This gives the protein CASSPRENTGELFF.

The gene calls are TRBV10-3 and TRBJ1-2, with D possibly being TRBD1 (5 bases). V was pared by 0 bases and J by 4 bases, with 15 bases between. The CDR3 sequence is 16 residues long. The V gene's germline CDR1 is ENHRY and CDR2 SYGVKD. The CDR3 DNA reads as TGTGCCATCAGTGAGTCGTCGGGGGGTCGGGTCTATGGCTACACCTTC. It codes for CAISESSGGRVYGYTF.

V gene TRBV2 combines with J gene TRBJ2-5; TRBD2 might be the D (5 bases). V gave up 7 bases and J gave up 1 base, with 7 bases separating them. The length of the CDR3 is 12 residues. Per the germline V gene, CDR1 is SNHLY and CDR2 is FYNNEI. The CDR3 nucleotides are TGTGCCAGCAACGGGGTCCAAGAGACCCAGTACTTC. Protein: CASNGVQETQYF.

This chain links TRBV5-1 with TRBJ1-2; D is uncertain. Germline V gene data show CDR1 as SGHRS and CDR2 as YFSETQ. The CDR3 has 13 residues. V was shortened by 4 bases and J by 8 bases, with 15 bases between the two germline ends. DNA of the CDR3: TGCGCCAGCAGCCAGGAGGTAACGGCCGGCTACACCTTC. Protein sequence: CASSQEVTAGYTF.

The chain combines TRBV21-1 with TRBJ1-2. TRBV21-1 is a pseudogene. The CDR3 runs to 13 residues. In DNA, the CDR3 is TGTGCCAGCAGCTCGCATGGGCGGGATGGCTACACCTTC. It translates to CASSSHGRDGYTF.

The chain couples TRBV7-9 to TRBJ2-5, with 9 bases that match TRBD2. V lost 5 bases and J lost 2; bases outside the gene matches: 15. The CDR3 has 18 amino acids. Per germline, CDR1 SEHNR and CDR2 FQNEAQ (reference sequence). The CDR3 sequence: CASSPPFRLAGRQETQYF. The CDR3 DNA is TGTGCCAGCAGCCCCCCCTTTAGGCTAGCGGGGAGACAAGAGACCCAGTACTTC.

The V call is TRBV9, the J call TRBJ1-1; 11 bases are shared with TRBD1. This CDR3 spans 17 amino acids. Germline-derived CDR1 and CDR2 are SGDLS and YYNGEE. After removal of 0 bases from V and 4 bases from J, the junction contained 8 bases not matched to a gene. CDR3 amino acids: CASSVDWTGGFPTEAFF. CDR3 DNA: TGTGCCAGCAGCGTAGATTGGACAGGGGGCTTCCCCACTGAAGCTTTCTTT.

The chain uses TRBV6-5 and TRBJ2-7; TRBD1 aligns across 9 bases. The germline V gene has CDR1 MNHEY and CDR2 SVGAGI. The ends lost 7 bases at V and 0 bases at J; junction bases unmatched: 7. The CDR3 sequence is 15 residues long. CDR3 loop: CASIPGQGFSYEQYF. The CDR3 region has the DNA TGTGCCAGCATTCCGGGACAGGGTTTCTCCTACGAGCAGTACTTC.

The chain combines TRBV30 with TRBJ2-3; the D gene is possibly TRBD1 (5 bases). In germline, CDR1 is GTSNPN, CDR2 SVGIG (reference sequence). The CDR3 length is 15 residues. V shed 0 bases and J shed 4 bases, with 14 bases lying between them. DNA of the CDR3: TGTGCCTGGAGTGTACGAGGCGCAGGGTCAGATACGCAGTATTTT. This sequence encodes CAWSVRGAGSDTQYF.

The J gene is TRBJ2-1, the V gene TRBV9, with 9 bases identical to TRBD2. Per germline, CDR1 SGDLS and CDR2 YYNGEE. There are 15 residues in the CDR3. The V segment lost 3 bases and the J segment 9 bases; nucleotides outside the gene matches: 10. CDR3 sequence (DNA): TGTGCCAGCAGCGCCGGGACTAGCTACATGGGTGAGCAGTTCTTC. As protein: CASSAGTSYMGEQFF.

This chain connects TRBV9 to TRBJ1-2; TRBD1 is a possible D gene (5 bases). With 4 bases removed from V and 4 bases from J, the gap between germline ends came to 11 bases. This CDR3 contains 13 residues. Germline CDR1 reads SGDLS; CDR2 reads YYNGEE. The CDR3 sequence: CASSTTGSYGYTF. The DNA for the CDR3 is TGTGCCAGCAGCACCACAGGTAGCTATGGCTACACCTTC.

The table lists this clone with a few counts. This rearrangement joins TRBV29-1 to TRBJ1-6; D gene ambiguous. The CDR3 has 16 residues. The germline CDR1 and CDR2 sequences are SQVTM and ANQGSEA. V was trimmed by 7 bases and J by 0 bases, leaving 16 bases between them. The DNA of the CDR3 is TGCAGCGCCGAGAGGGAGGAAAGCTCCTATAATTCACCCCTCCACTTT. Its translation: CSAEREESSYNSPLHF. Full variable domain (rest looked up from reference TRBV29-1 and TRBJ1-6): SAVISQKPSRDICQRGTSLTIQCQVDSQVTMMFWYRQQPGQSLTLIATANQGSEATYESGFVIDKFPISRPNLTFSTLTVSNMSPEDSSIYLCSAEREESSYNSPLHFGNGTRLTVT.

This clone was detected only once. This sequence joins TRBV7-2 and TRBJ1-2, with D unclear. Deletions cut 5 bases from V and 5 bases from J, with 21 bases between. The CDR3 runs to 16 residues. Germline V CDR1 and CDR2: SGHTA, FQGNSA. The CDR3 DNA is TGTGCCAGCAGCCCCATACGTGGCATTTCACGATATGGCTACACCTTC. This codes for CASSPIRGISRYGYTF.

The CDR3 reads CASSPGLTDYGYTF. CDR3 nucleotides: TGCGCCAGCAGCCCTGGTCTAACTGACTATGGCTACACCTTC. J is TRBJ1-2 and V is TRBV5-1; D not resolved. V was shortened by 4 bases and J by 3 bases, with 13 bases between the two germline ends. This CDR3 is 14 amino acids long. Germline V lookup: CDR1 SGHRS, CDR2 YFSETQ.

The chain carries TRBV5-6 and TRBJ1-5; no firm D call. Germline lookup yields CDR1 SGHDT and CDR2 YYEEEE. Deletions cut 1 base from V and 2 bases from J, with 7 bases between. The CDR3 contains 14 residues. The CDR3 loop is CASSLTRGNQPQHF. The DNA for the CDR3 is TGTGCCAGCAGCTTGACACGGGGCAATCAGCCCCAGCATTTT.

The rearrangement links TRBV9 to TRBJ1-2, with 9 bases aligning to TRBD1. The CDR3 totals 15 residues. The germline V gene has CDR1 SGDLS and CDR2 YYNGEE. Trimming cost V 5 bases and J 4 bases; bases outside gene matches: 9. The CDR3 loop reads CASRETGTGSYGYTF. CDR3 in DNA: TGTGCCAGCAGGGAGACTGGGACAGGGTCCTATGGCTACACCTTC.

The chain joins TRBV10-2 to TRBJ2-3; the D gene is possibly TRBD2 (5 bases). The CDR3 is 13 residues long. The V end was cut by 3 bases, the J end by 8 bases, with 12 bases between. The germline V gene has CDR1 WSHSY and CDR2 SAAADI. CDR3: CASSELERGTQYF. Here the CDR3 DNA reads TGCGCCAGCAGTGAACTAGAACGGGGTACGCAGTATTTT.

The rearrangement joins TRBV28 to TRBJ2-2; D is perhaps TRBD2 (6 bases). V was clipped by 4 bases and J by 6 bases, with 21 bases between them. In germline, CDR1 is MDHEN, CDR2 SYDVKM. The CDR3 covers 17 residues. The CDR3 bases are TGTGCCAGCAGTTCCCCCAACCTGCGGGGCTCGGCCGGGGAGCTGTTTTTT. Translated: CASSSPNLRGSAGELFF.

Ten or more counts support this clone. The rearrangement joins TRBV14 to TRBJ2-7, with 7 bases identical to TRBD1. V lost 4 bases and J lost 1; bases outside the gene matches: 1. CDR1 and CDR2 (germline): SGHDN, FVKESK. This CDR3 has 13 residues. The CDR3 sequence is CASSRDRSYEQYF. The DNA of the CDR3 is TGTGCCAGCAGCCGGGACAGATCCTACGAGCAGTACTTC.

This chain joins TRBV2 and TRBJ2-5; D perhaps matches TRBD2 (6 bases). This CDR3 spans 13 amino acids. The germline V gene has CDR1 SNHLY and CDR2 FYNNEI. V lost 2 bases, J lost 5 bases, and 9 bases lay in between. DNA of the CDR3: TGTGCCAGCAGTGAATACGGAGGGGAGACCCAGTACTTC. Protein: CASSEYGGETQYF.

The V gene is TRBV19, the J gene TRBJ1-2; possible D gene TRBD1, 6 bases. V was cut by 8 bases and J by 5 bases, with 9 bases left in between. Germline-derived CDR1 and CDR2 are LNHDA and SQIVND (reference sequence). CDR3 length: 11 residues. Here the CDR3 DNA reads TGTGCCAGTCATCAGGGGTATGGCTACACCTTC. Encoded protein: CASHQGYGYTF.

This clone appeared a single time. V usage is TRBV29-1 and J usage is TRBJ1-1, with a weak D call TRBD1 (5 bases). Germline CDR1 is SQVTM and CDR2 is ANQGSEA. The CDR3 loop spans 13 amino acids. V lost 6 bases and J lost 3, with 14 bases in between. In DNA form, the CDR3 reads TGCAGCGTGATCGGGGGGAGGGACACTGAAGCTTTCTTT. Its translation: CSVIGGRDTEAFF.

This clone was found a few times. V is TRBV7-8 and J is TRBJ1-1, with a possible D match to TRBD1 (6 bases). V lost 2 bases and J 4 bases, leaving 20 bases between the germline ends. CDR1 is SGHVS and CDR2 is FQNEAQ in the germline V gene. The CDR3 contains 17 residues. The CDR3 sequence: CASSLTGHSLGFTEAFF. In DNA, the CDR3 is TGTGCCAGCAGCTTAACGGGACACTCGCTGGGGTTCACTGAAGCTTTCTTT.

J is TRBJ1-2 and V is TRBV27; D is undetermined. Germline V gene lookup returns CDR1 MNHEY and CDR2 SMNVEV (reference sequence). V was clipped by 8 bases and J by 6 bases, with 13 bases between them. The CDR3 has 12 residues. The CDR3 DNA reads as TGTGCCAGCGGTGGCCCCGCGGATGGCTACACCTTC. Translation: CASGGPADGYTF.

The count of this clone is one. This chain uses TRBV30 with TRBJ2-1; perhaps TRBD2 as D (5 bases). Trimming removed 0 bases at V and 0 bases at J, with 9 bases between. This CDR3 has 15 residues. From germline, CDR1 is GTSNPN and CDR2 SVGIG (reference sequence). In DNA form, the CDR3 reads TGTGCCTGGAGTGTACAGCGGACCTCCTACAATGAGCAGTTCTTC. This encodes CAWSVQRTSYNEQFF.

This rearrangement joins TRBV11-2 to TRBJ1-3; D uncertain. CDR1 SGHAT and CDR2 FQNNGV come from the germline V gene. CDR3 length: 11 residues. The V end lost 4 bases, the J end lost 8 bases, and 6 bases lay between the germline ends. The CDR3 region is CASSSEDTIYF. In DNA, the CDR3 is TGTGCCAGCAGCTCGGAGGACACCATATATTTT.

This chain uses TRBV4-1 with TRBJ1-5; the D is unclear. The CDR3 has 17 residues. The V and J ends lost 2 bases and 1 base respectively, with 15 bases between them. CDR1 is MGHRA and CDR2 is YSYEKL in the germline V gene. The CDR3 reads CASSQSNAGVSNQPQHF. CDR3 nucleotides: TGCGCCAGCAGCCAAAGTAATGCCGGGGTCAGCAATCAGCCCCAGCATTTT.

A single count supports this clone. The chain links TRBV5-1 to TRBJ1-2, with 7 bases that match TRBD1. J lost 7 bases, V lost 0 bases, and 6 bases had no gene match. Germline V gene lookup returns CDR1 SGHRS and CDR2 YFSETQ. This CDR3 is 14 amino acids long. The CDR3 spells CASSLGLQGLGYTF. The CDR3 coding sequence is TGCGCCAGCAGCTTGGGGTTACAGGGGCTTGGCTACACCTTC.